This T cell receptor beta chain is from a study of read filtering for tumor transcriptome and immune sequencing. Every patient had bone marrow sampled while the disease was active. The library was built from 400 to 500 ng RNA with molecular barcoded adaptors for alpha/delta and beta/gamma chains. TCRdb itself ran the reads through MiXCR, one entry per CDR3 protein. The sample includes tens of thousands of distinct CDR3 sequences, roughly an eighth of them seen just once. About this clonotype: What it recognizes is unknown. Just one base apart from a much larger clone, this may be a read error.

Study-wide results and caveats: Dropping single-read clonotypes raised IR-seq and RNA-seq shared-clonotype correlation. About four fifths of IR-seq clonotypes had one read, totaling 3% to 4.5% of reads; RNA-seq: roughly 76% and 46%. The sorted CD138-negative fraction was a mixed bone marrow immune population, not purified T cells.

The sequencing input was a population of CD138-negative cells sorted from bone marrow. This clonotype was sampled from a donor at least 40 years old with multiple myeloma.

CDR3 bases: TGTGCCAGCGGATCCGGGACAGGGACTGGCTACACCTTC. Amino acid sequence: CASGSGTGTGYTF. This sequence joins TRBV6-2 or TRBV6-3 and TRBJ1-2; 9 nucleotides align to TRBD1. Trimming cost V 8 bases and J 7 bases; bases outside gene matches: 8. The CDR3 totals 13 residues. Germline V gene lookup returns CDR1 MNHEY and CDR2 SVGEGT.